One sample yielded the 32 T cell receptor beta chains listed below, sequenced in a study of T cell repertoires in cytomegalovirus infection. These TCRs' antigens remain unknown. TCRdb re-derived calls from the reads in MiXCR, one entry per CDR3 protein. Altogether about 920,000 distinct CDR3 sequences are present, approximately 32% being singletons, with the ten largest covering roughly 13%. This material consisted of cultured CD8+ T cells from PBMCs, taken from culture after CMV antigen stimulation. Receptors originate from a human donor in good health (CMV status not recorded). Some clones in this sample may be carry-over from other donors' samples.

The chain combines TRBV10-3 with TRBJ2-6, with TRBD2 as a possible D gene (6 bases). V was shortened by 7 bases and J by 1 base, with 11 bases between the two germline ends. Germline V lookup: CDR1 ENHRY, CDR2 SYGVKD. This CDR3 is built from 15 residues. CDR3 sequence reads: CAIMTRVSGANVLTF. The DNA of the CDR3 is TGTGCCATCATGACTAGGGTGTCTGGGGCCAACGTCCTGACTTTC.

The CDR3 bases are TGTGCCAGCAGGCCCCCCGGGTCCGAGCAGTACTTC. Protein: CASRPPGSEQYF. V gene TRBV25-1 combines with J gene TRBJ2-7; no definite D call. CDR3 length equals 12 residues. CDR1 MGHDK and CDR2 SYGVNS come from the germline V gene. V was pared by 6 bases and J by 6 bases, with 12 bases between.

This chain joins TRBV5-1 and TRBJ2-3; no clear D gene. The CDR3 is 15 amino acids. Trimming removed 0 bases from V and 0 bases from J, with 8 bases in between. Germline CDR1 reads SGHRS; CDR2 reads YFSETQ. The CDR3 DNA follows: TGCGCCAGCAGCTTGGACTTCCCTAGCACAGATACGCAGTATTTT. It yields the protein CASSLDFPSTDTQYF.

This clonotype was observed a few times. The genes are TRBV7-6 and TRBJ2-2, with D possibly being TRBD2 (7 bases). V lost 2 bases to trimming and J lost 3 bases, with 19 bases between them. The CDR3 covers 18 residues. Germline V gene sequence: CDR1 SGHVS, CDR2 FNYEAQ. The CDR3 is CASSLLGGGWVDTGELFF. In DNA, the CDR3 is TGTGCCAGCAGCTTACTGGGAGGGGGTTGGGTCGACACCGGGGAGCTGTTTTTT.

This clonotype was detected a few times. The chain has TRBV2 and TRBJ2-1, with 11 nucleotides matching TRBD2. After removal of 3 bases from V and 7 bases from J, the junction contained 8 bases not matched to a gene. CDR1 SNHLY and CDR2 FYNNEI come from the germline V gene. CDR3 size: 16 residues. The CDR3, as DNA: TGTGCCAGCAGTGACCCTAGCGGGGGGAGTCCTAATGAGCAGTTCTTC. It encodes CASSDPSGGSPNEQFF. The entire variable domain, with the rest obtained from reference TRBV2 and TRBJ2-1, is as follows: EPEVTQTPSHQVTQMGQEVILRCVPISNHLYFYWYRQILGQKVEFLVSFYNNEISEKSEIFDDQFSVERPDGSNFTLKIRSTKLEDSAMYFCASSDPSGGSPNEQFFGPGTRLTVL.

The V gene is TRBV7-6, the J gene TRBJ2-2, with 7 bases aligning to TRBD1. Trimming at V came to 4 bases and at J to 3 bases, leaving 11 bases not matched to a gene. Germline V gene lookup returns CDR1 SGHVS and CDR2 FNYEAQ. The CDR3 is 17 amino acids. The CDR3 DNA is TGTGCCAGCAGCTCGCCCACAACAGGGGTGGACACCGGGGAGCTGTTTTTT. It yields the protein CASSSPTTGVDTGELFF.

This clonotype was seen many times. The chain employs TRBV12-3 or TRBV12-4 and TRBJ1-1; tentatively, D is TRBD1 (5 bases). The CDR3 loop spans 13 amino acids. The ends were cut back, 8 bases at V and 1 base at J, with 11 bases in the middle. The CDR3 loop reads CASGVGENTEAFF. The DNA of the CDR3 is TGTGCCAGCGGGGTAGGGGAGAACACTGAAGCTTTCTTT.

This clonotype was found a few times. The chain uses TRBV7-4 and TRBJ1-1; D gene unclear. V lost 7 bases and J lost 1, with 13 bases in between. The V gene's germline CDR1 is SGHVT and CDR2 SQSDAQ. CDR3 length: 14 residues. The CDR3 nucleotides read TGTGCCAGCACCTCGACGTCAGGGAACACTGAAGCTTTCTTT. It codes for CASTSTSGNTEAFF.

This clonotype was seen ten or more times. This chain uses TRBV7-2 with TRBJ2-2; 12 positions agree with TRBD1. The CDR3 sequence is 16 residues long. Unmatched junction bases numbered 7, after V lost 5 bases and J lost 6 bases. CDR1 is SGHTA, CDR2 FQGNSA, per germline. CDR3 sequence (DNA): TGTGCCAGCAGCCCCGGGGACAGGGGGCTTCCCGGGGAGCTGTTTTTT. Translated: CASSPGDRGLPGELFF.

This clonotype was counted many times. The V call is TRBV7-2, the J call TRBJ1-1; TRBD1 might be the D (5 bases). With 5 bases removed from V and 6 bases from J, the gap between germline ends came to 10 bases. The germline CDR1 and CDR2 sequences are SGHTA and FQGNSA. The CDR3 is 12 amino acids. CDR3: CASSQTGAEAFF. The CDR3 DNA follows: TGTGCCAGCAGCCAAACAGGCGCTGAAGCTTTCTTT. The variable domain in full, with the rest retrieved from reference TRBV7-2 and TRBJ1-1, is GAGVSQSPSNKVTEKGKDVELRCDPISGHTALYWYRQSLGQGLEFLIYFQGNSAPDKSGLPSDRFSAERTGGSVSTLTIQRTQQEDSAVYLCASSQTGAEAFFGQGTRLTVV.

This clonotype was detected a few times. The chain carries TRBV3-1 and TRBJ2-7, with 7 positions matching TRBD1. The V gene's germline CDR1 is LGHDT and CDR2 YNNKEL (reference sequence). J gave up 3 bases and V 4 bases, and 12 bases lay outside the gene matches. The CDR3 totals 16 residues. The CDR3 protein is CASSLETQQGLYEQYV. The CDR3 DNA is TGTGCCAGCAGCCTCGAGACGCAACAGGGGCTCTACGAGCAGTACGTC.

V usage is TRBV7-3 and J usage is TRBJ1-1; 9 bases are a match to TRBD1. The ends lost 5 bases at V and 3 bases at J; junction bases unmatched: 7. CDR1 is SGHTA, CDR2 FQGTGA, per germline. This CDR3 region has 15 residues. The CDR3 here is CASSALDRGDTEAFF. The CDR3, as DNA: TGTGCCAGCAGCGCCTTGGACAGGGGAGACACTGAAGCTTTCTTT.

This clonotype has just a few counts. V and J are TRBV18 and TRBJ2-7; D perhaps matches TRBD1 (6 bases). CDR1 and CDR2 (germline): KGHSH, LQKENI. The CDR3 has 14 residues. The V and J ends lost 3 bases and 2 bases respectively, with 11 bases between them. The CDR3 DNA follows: TGTGCCAGCTCACCCCGGGACATCCCCTACGAGCAGTACTTC. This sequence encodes CASSPRDIPYEQYF.

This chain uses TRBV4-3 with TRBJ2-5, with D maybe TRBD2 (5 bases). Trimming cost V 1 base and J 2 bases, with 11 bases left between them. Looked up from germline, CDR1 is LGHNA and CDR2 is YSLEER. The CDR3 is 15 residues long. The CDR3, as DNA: TGCGCCAGCAGCCAAGTAATGAGGGATCAAGAGACCCAGTACTTC. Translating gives CASSQVMRDQETQYF.

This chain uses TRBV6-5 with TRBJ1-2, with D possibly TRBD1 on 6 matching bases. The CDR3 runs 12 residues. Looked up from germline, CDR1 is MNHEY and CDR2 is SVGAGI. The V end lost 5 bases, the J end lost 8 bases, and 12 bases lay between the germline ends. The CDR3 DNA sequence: TGTGCCAGCAGTAGCATCGGGACAGGCTACACCTTC. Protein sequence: CASSSIGTGYTF.

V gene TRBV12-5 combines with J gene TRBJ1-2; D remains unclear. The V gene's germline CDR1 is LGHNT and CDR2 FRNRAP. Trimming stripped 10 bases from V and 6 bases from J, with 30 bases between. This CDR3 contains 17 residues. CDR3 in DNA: TGTGCTACCATACCCCAAGGACGGACTTCCATTGGGAATGGCTACACCTTC. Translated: CATIPQGRTSIGNGYTF. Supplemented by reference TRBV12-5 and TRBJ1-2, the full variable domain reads DARVTQTPRHKVTEMGQEVTMRCQPILGHNTVFWYRQTMMQGLELLAYFRNRAPLDDSGMPKDRFSAEMPDATLATLKIQPSEPRDSAVYFCATIPQGRTSIGNGYTFGSGTRLTVV.

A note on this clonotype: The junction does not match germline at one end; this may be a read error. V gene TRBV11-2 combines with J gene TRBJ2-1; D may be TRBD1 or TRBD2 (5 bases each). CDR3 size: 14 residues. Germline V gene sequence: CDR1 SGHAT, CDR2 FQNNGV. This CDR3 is CANSPDPGTNEQFF. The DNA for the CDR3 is TGTGCCAACAGCCCGGATCCCGGGACCAATGAGCAGTTCTTC.

The CDR3 coding sequence is TGCGCCAGCAGCCCACTAGCGGGGGGGCAAAAGACCCAGTACTTC. Amino acids: CASSPLAGGQKTQYF. V is TRBV5-1 and J is TRBJ2-5; 13 positions match TRBD2. The CDR3 covers 15 residues. Germline CDR1 and CDR2: SGHRS and YFSETQ. After removal of 4 bases from V and 6 bases from J, the junction contained 6 bases not matched to a gene.

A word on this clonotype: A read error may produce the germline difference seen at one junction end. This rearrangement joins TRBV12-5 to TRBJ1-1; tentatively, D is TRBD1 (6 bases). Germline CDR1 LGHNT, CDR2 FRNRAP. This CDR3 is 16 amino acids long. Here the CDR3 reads CDSGLERGAMNTEAFF. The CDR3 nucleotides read TGTGATAGTGGTTTAGAGCGGGGGGCGATGAACACTGAAGCTTTCTTT.

CDR3 DNA sequence: TGTGCCAGCAGTTTAGAACTGGGATTGGGCTCCTACAATGAGCAGTTCTTC. Its protein is CASSLELGLGSYNEQFF. V is TRBV28 and J is TRBJ2-1; D is ambiguous. Germline values: CDR1 MDHEN, CDR2 SYDVKM. V was cut by 2 bases and J by 0 bases, with 14 bases left in between. The CDR3 is 17 amino acids.

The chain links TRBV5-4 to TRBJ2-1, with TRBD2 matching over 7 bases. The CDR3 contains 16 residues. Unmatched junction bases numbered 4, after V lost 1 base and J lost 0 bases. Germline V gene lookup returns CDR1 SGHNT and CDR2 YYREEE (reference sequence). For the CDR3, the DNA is TGTGCCAGCAGCTTGAGTCGCGGGGGCTCCTACAATGAGCAGTTCTTC. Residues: CASSLSRGGSYNEQFF.

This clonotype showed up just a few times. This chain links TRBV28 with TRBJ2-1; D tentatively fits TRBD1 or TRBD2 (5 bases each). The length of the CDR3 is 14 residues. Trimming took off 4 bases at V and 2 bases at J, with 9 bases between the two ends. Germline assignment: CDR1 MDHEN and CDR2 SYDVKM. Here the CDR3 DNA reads TGTGCCAGCAGTTCACCGGGGCCCTACAATGAGCAGTTCTTC. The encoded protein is CASSSPGPYNEQFF.

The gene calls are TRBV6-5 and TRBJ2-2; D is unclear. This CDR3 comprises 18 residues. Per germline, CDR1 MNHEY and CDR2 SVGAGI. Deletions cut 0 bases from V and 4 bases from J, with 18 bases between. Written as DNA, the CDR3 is TGTGCCAGCAGTTACTCTTTGGGGTCCCAAATAACCACCGGGGAGCTGTTTTTT. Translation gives CASSYSLGSQITTGELFF.

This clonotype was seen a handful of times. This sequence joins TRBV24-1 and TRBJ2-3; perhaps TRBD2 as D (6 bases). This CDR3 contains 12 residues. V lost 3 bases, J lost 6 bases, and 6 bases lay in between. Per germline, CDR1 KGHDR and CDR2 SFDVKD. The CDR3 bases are TGTGCCACCAGTGATCGGGGGGATACGCAGTATTTT. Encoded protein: CATSDRGDTQYF.

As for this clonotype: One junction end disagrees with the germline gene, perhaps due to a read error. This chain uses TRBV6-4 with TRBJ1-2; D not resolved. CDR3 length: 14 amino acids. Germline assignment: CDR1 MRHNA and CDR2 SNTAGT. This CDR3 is CVSSAWTENYGYTF. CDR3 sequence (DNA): TGTGTCAGCAGTGCCTGGACTGAAAACTATGGCTACACCTTC.

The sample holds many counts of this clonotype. The CDR3 sequence: CASSLALRVSPYNEQFF. In nucleotides, the CDR3 is TGTGCCAGCAGCTTAGCGCTGCGGGTGTCCCCCTACAATGAGCAGTTCTTC. The genes are TRBV7-2 and TRBJ2-1; the D gene is possibly TRBD2 (5 bases). In germline, CDR1 is SGHTA, CDR2 FQGNSA. The V end was cut by 0 bases, the J end by 2 bases, with 14 bases between. The CDR3 covers 17 residues. The variable domain in full, completed from reference TRBV7-2 and TRBJ2-1, reads GAGVSQSPSNKVTEKGKDVELRCDPISGHTALYWYRQSLGQGLEFLIYFQGNSAPDKSGLPSDRFSAERTGGSVSTLTIQRTQQEDSAVYLCASSLALRVSPYNEQFFGPGTRLTVL.

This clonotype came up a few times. In DNA form, the CDR3 reads TGTGCCAGCAACTTAGCGGAGGGGGACACCGGGGAGCTGTTTTTT. The encoded protein is CASNLAEGDTGELFF. This chain links TRBV6-6 with TRBJ2-2; either TRBD1 or TRBD2 may fit D (6 bases each). V was pared by 7 bases and J by 3 bases, with 15 bases between. CDR1 MNHNY and CDR2 SVGAGI come from the germline V gene (reference sequence). The length of the CDR3 is 15 residues.

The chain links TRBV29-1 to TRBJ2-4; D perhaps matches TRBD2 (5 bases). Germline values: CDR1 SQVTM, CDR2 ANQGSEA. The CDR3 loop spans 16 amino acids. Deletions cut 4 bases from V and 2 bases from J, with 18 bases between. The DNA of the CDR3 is TGCAGCGTTGTCGATCTGGGGAGTGGGTCCAAAAACATTCAGTACTTC. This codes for CSVVDLGSGSKNIQYF. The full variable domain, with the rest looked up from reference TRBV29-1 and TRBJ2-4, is SAVISQKPSRDICQRGTSLTIQCQVDSQVTMMFWYRQQPGQSLTLIATANQGSEATYESGFVIDKFPISRPNLTFSTLTVSNMSPEDSSIYLCSVVDLGSGSKNIQYFGAGTRLSVL.

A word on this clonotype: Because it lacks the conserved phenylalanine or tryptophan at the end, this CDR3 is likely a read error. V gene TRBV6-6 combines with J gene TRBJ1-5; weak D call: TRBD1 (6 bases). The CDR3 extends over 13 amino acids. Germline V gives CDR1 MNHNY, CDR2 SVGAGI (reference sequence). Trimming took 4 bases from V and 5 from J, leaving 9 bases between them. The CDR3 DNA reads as TGTGCCAGCAGTTTAACAGGGTATCAGCCCCAGCATTCT. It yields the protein CASSLTGYQPQHS.

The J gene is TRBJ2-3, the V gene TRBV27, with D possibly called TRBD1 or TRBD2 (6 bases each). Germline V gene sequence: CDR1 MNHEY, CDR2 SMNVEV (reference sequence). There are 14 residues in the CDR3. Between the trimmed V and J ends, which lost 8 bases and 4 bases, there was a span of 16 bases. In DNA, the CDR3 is TGTGCCAGCGGACTAACAGGGTTGGCAGATACGCAGTATTTT. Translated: CASGLTGLADTQYF.

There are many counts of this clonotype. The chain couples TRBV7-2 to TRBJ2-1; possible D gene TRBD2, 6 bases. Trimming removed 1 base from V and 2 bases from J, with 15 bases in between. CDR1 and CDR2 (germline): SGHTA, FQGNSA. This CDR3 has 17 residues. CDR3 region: CASSLDDPGDTYNEQFF. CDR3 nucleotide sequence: TGTGCCAGCAGCTTAGACGACCCGGGGGATACCTACAATGAGCAGTTCTTC.

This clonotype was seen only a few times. The CDR3 spells CASLAGAYEQYF. Here the CDR3 DNA reads TGTGCCAGCTTGGCAGGGGCCTACGAGCAGTACTTC. This rearrangement joins TRBV6-1 to TRBJ2-7; D might be TRBD1 (6 bases). The V end lost 8 bases, the J end lost 2 bases, and 10 bases lay between the germline ends. This CDR3 is built from 12 residues. CDR1 MNHNS and CDR2 SASEGT come from the germline V gene.